This TCR beta chain was documented in a study of cytomegalovirus exposure and HLA in healthy donors (dated by TCRdb to 2016 to 2017). Looking at the study overall: According to an earlier analysis of several hundred of the donors, roughly 180 million T cells yielded 95 million to 140 million unique TCR beta sequences and more than 250 Gb of sequence data. An early release that covered about 600 HLA-typed donors contained about 300 gigabases of sequencing data and tens of millions of unique TCR sequences. Of the 300 to 500 genotyped donors, 75% to 85% were placed in the genetic ancestry cluster associated with self-reported Caucasian donors. The study aimed to test whether signatures of past pathogen exposure could be identified by cataloging public T cell receptors. The T cell repertoires of under 750 subjects were profiled by immunosequencing and related to cytomegalovirus serostatus. Besides the first cohort of roughly 640 subjects, a separate validation cohort made up of 120 different subjects was used. High-throughput TCR immunosequencing, statistical association of individual TCRs with disease status, and machine learning were combined to predict cytomegalovirus infection status. In a later analysis, previously published TCR beta repertoires from 550 to 700 donors were re-analyzed and high-resolution HLA genotyping was added so that TCR occurrence patterns could be studied. Rather than drawing on any new phenotypic data, the later analysis identified candidate immune exposures from TCR beta sequences and the way those sequences occurred across donors. An earlier analysis of approximately 630 of the donors applied high-throughput TCR beta sequencing to assess whether each TCR beta V gene segment acted as functional or pseudogenic. Alongside the repertoire data, information on donor age, sex, ethnicity and CMV serostatus was compiled. In a later genetic analysis, genome-wide SNP genotypes for about three fifths of the roughly 670 donors were used, and that subset was treated as a discovery cohort. Every repertoire in the discovery cohort had been generated on one and the same sequencing platform. HLA typing included class I and class II loci at four-digit resolution. The number of donors typed differed by locus, with roughly 620-630 for A, B, C, DRB1 and DQB1, 522 for DQA1, 606 for DPA1, and approximately 470 for DPB1. Roughly five DR-DQ haplotypes were handled as single units for association and clustering, since linkage in the cohort was strong. Across around 400 genotyped donors of the cohort, an average of roughly 250,000 unique TCR beta nucleotide sequences per donor were sequenced, and roughly a sixth of those sequences were non-productive.

Measured from the cysteine to the phenylalanine, the CDR3 is 17 residues long. The DNA shown is the 51-base CDR3, in frame from base 1. As encoded in the germline V gene (reference sequence), CDR1 is PRHDT while CDR2 is FYEKMQ. V and J are truncated by 5 bases and 5 bases respectively, leaving an intervening sequence of 21 bases. The cohort consisted of 600 to 700 healthy bone marrow donors. At the time of sampling, all cohort members were nominally healthy, though unrecorded immune exposures were likely present. The donor tested CMV seropositive, placing the donor among the approximately 290 seropositive members of the cohort. Every donor gave a peripheral blood sample, and the peripheral blood mononuclear cells from that sample were used for TCR beta sequencing. Genomic DNA was extracted from the blood cell samples with the Qiagen DNeasy Blood Extraction Kit. As to this clone: It has no known antigen specificity. Base qualities are not at hand, and no much larger clone is one base apart.

The investigation overall reported the following: The earlier analysis of some 540 of the donors excluded roughly 17 rarely observed V segments, including chromosome 9 orphons, because counts were too low. In a later analysis, the rate of TCR association differed among HLA loci, with DRB1 alleles having the most associated TCRs and HLA-C alleles having the fewest. Correlated functional status among segregating V segments might be attributable to linkage disequilibrium, but an unknown experimental factor could not be ruled out. Because some donors lacked HLA typing at each locus, the association tests relied only on the typed subset. According to the authors, the approach could potentially be generalized to other disease states and immunological phenotypes. A further reported finding was that TCR beta sequences accurately predicted the HLA-A and HLA-B alleles for most subjects in the first cohort. When HLA alleles, especially DR and DQ, strongly co-occurred, attributing TCR associations to individual alleles was difficult. The presence/absence analyses assumed that sequencing depth was roughly uniform across donors, and that assumption may not be true. In vitro tests confirmed that a few of the cytomegalovirus-associated TCR beta chains recognize cytomegalovirus antigens. In a later genetic analysis, fewer N-insertions in productive TCRs were reported among donors in an Asian-associated ancestry cluster than the roughly 700-donor mean. The classifier was reported to diagnose cytomegalovirus status with high specificity and sensitivity in both the original cohort and the validation cohort. An earlier analysis of around 600 of the donors showed that most TCR beta V segments appeared in productive rearrangements either about 90% or about 30% of the time, which broadly matched IMGT annotations. A later analysis found that most CMV-associated TCR beta chains appeared HLA-restricted, with HLA associations seemingly driven largely by CMV exposure. The 87-base-pair reads could not distinguish some IMGT-functional V segments, including TRBV6-2 and TRBV6-3, so those segments were excluded. A group of highly shared sequence variants was considered likely to be a technical artifact of the sequencing pipeline. Only TCR beta chains were sequenced in this cohort, and the absence of alpha or paired-chain data limited detectable features. A later genetic analysis associated a missense DCLRE1C variant with V-gene and J-gene trimming of TCR beta chains, and an independent cohort replicated the association. In a later analysis, about 16,000 TCR beta sequences were associated with specific HLA alleles at a false discovery rate of 0.05. A total of 150 to 200 TCR beta chains were listed by the study as associated with cytomegalovirus. According to a later analysis, parvovirus B19, influenza, CMV and Epstein-Barr virus appeared linked to several top co-occurrence clusters. For the cohort, immune exposure information was limited to CMV serostatus. While some public TCRs were present in many individuals, most TCR sequences turned up only very rarely across donors. A later analysis found that HLA-associated TCR beta chains were more clonally expanded and had lower generation probabilities than equally common non-associated chains.

Library creation used the immunoSEQ multiplex PCR assay. A mixture of 60 forward primers for TCR Vbeta segments and 13 reverse primers for TCR Jbeta segments was used in the multiplex PCR. The CDR3 region of rearranged TCR beta genes was amplified from genomic DNA with a multiplex PCR assay. The amplified TCR beta libraries were sequenced on the Illumina HiSeq System as 87-base-pair reads. In the source study's methods: A later analysis counted tens of millions of unique TCR beta chains across the 666 repertoires, and 9 million to 14 million of these chains were shared by at least two donors. A nearest-neighbor algorithm error-corrected the raw reads and collapsed the reads into unique sequences, merging closely related sequences to remove PCR and sequencing errors. To assign V, D and J gene segments, CDR3 sequences were aligned to IMGT reference sequences. For a sequence to be retained, at least a six-nucleotide match to both a V gene segment and a J gene segment was required. A rearrangement was called productive if the CDR3 had no stop codons and remained in frame with V and J, and every other rearrangement was called non-productive. CDR3 was defined according to IMGT convention as the region running from the second conserved V-encoded cysteine to the conserved J-encoded phenylalanine. Sequences without an unambiguous match to a single V gene segment were excluded from the earlier analysis of 587 of the donors. An earlier analysis of fewer than 750 of the donors called V segments functional above 56.7% productive rearrangements and segregating when the between-donor standard deviation exceeded 5%. To diagnose cytomegalovirus status from the catalog of TCR beta chain sequences, a statistical classification framework was built. V and J gene assignment, in a later analysis, came from comparing TCR nucleotide sequences with IMGT/GENE-DB human TR gene sequences. Using the TCRdist pipeline, a later analysis assigned CDR3 sequences along with most-parsimonious VDJ recombination scenarios. In a later analysis, each TCR beta chain was defined by its CDR3 amino acid sequence together with its V-gene family, and reads without a unique V-gene family were excluded. As a way to deal with suspected cross-contamination and a sequencing artifact, a later analysis dropped 450 to 600 nucleotide sequences that were highly shared and had low generation probability. In a later analysis, a clonal expansion index was calculated for each public chain from normalized within-repertoire ranks of inferred template counts. A later analysis computed generation probabilities with a VDJ recombination model fitted to out-of-frame rearrangements, and checked the results against IGoR. Hypergeometric tests were used in a later analysis to score TCR-TCR, TCR-HLA and TCR-CMV co-occurrence, with a repertoire-size bias correction applied to the TCR pairs. A later analysis estimated false discovery rates by permuting HLA or CMV assignments 20 times. In a later analysis, co-occurring TCRs were grouped using DBSCAN, with TCRdist sequence similarity added in when clustering inside HLA-allele-positive subsets. Repertoires with fewer than 30,000 or more than 120,000 public chains were left out of co-occurrence clustering, as were several repertoires with anomalous nucleotide sharing. TCRdb took this table from immuneACCESS and kept in-frame rearrangements with V and J called. Such tables lack part of the clones; where checked against another copy, unresolved V genes explain under half of the gap, and the rest is unexplained. V, J and clone size reflect that table, while D and trimming were determined from the DNA. The table for this sample lists about 210,000 clones; around 83% of them were counted only once. Of the sample, approximately 1.7% is held by the ten largest clones.

The rearranged segments are TRBV13 and TRBJ2-2; tentative D gene TRBD1, with 6 bases matching. This sequence was found in a man aged 40-49 years in good health and CMV-seropositive. Sequencing was carried out using PBMCs. The sequenced DNA: TGTGCCAGCAGCCCTAGAGGCTTAGGGGGAGAGACCGGGGAGCTGTTTTTT. Translated, this is CASSPRGLGGETGELFF.